This TCR beta chain was found in a study of low-dose radiotherapy and immunotherapy resistance in tumors. Study in general: A total of 13 Gy over 26 weeks was given to Cohort 2 as 1 Gy per fraction every two weeks.

Primers targeting TRAV and TRBV primed first-strand cDNA, covering alpha and beta chains. TCRs were amplified for roughly 20 PCR cycles with a constant-region primer and V-primer adapter. TCRdb analysed the reads with MiXCR anew, one entry per CDR3 protein. The table has roughly 13,000 distinct CDR3 sequences, 60% seen once. In its sample, this clonotype was seen a few times. The CDR3 is 15 residues long. V was pared by 1 base and J by 4 bases, with 8 bases between. The germline V gene encodes CDR1 SGHTA and CDR2 FQGNSA. The TCR sequence derives from a human donor with advanced metastatic prostate, ovarian, gallbladder or colorectal cancer (not recorded which). This table probably holds off-target reads from a library built for another chain. The chain recombines TRBV7-2 with TRBJ2-6; no clear D. CDR3 amino acids: CASSLGGSGANVLTF. The DNA of the CDR3 is TGTGCCAGCAGCTTAGGTGGGTCCGGGGCCAACGTCCTGACTTTC. Supplemented by reference TRBV7-2 and TRBJ2-6, the full variable domain reads GAGVSQSPSNKVTEKGKDVELRCDPISGHTALYWYRQSLGQGLEFLIYFQGNSAPDKSGLPSDRFSAERTGGSVSTLTIQRTQQEDSAVYLCASSLGGSGANVLTFGAGSRLTVL.